This TCR beta chain is from a study of regulatory T cells in long-lasting Graves disease. Study results and limitations: With 2,500 to 3,000 shared public clonotypes, persistent patients exceeded new patients, who shared just over 950.

To make TCR beta libraries, researchers used iRepertoire HTBI primers and Arm-PCR of CDR3 regions. MiXCR, applied by TCRdb to the multiplex PCR reads, yields one record per CDR3 protein. The sample gives approximately 360,000 distinct CDR3 sequences, over 9.5% of which show up once; about 19% is in the top ten. This clonotype was seen at least ten times. Its target is not known. This CDR3 has 14 residues. Trimming cost V 4 bases and J 9 bases, with 19 bases left between them. Germline CDR1 is MNHEY and CDR2 is SMNVEV (reference sequence). The time point: newly diagnosed GD, antithyroid drugs for less than 3 months. Construction of the TCR library relied on RNA isolated from PBMCs. Another study also made use of these data, one on T cells in Graves' hyperthyroidism and ophthalmopathy.

Sequencing used peripheral blood mononuclear cells (PBMCs), obtained at new diagnosis, from a patient treated with antithyroid drugs. The rearrangement uses TRBV27 and TRBJ2-7; a weak D match, TRBD2 (6 bases). The TCR originated in a woman aged 18-29 years with Graves disease. The CDR3 DNA reads as TGTGCCAGCAGTTCGATCGACAGCTGGCGGGGGCAGTACTTC. This encodes CASSSIDSWRGQYF.